The entry that follows covers one TCR beta chain sequence. The antigen remains unidentified. Other DNA sequences of this sample code for an identical CDR3. Original handling: ImmunoSEQ yielded junction-only sequences lacking quality scores, so filtering differed. Clones were sequenced by immunoSEQ multiplex PCR, and TCRdb holds only the in-frame ones, with some missing. The V and J calls and the clone size are those of that table, but D and trimming were determined from the DNA. This sample carries 1.6 million or so clones, 98% of them seen once, and the ten largest clones take around 0.38%. This specimen belongs to a study of shared clonotypes between healthy human individuals. Study-wide results and limits: Memory subsets had estimated richness that was generally smaller than that of naive subsets. Clonotypes shared by all four sorted-subset donors had higher generation probabilities than non-shared clonotypes. A handful of donors showed sharing of around 5.3% of naive CD4 clonotypes.

Between the trimmed V and J ends, which lost 3 bases and 0 bases, there was a span of 8 bases. The CDR3 has 14 residues. The V gene's germline CDR1 is SEHNR and CDR2 FQNEAQ (reference sequence). This TCR came from a man aged 25 to 45 in good health. The gene calls are TRBV7-9 and TRBJ2-5; either TRBD1 or TRBD2 may supply D (5 bases each). Input material: naive CD4+ T cells sorted from blood. Subset noted: CD45RA+ positively selected. This CDR3 is CASSLGEYQETQYF. The CDR3 region has the DNA TGTGCCAGCAGCTTGGGGGAGTACCAAGAGACCCAGTACTTC.